This T cell receptor (beta chain) came from a study of blood T cells in healthy people across ages. Together with a sample-barcoded 5' primer, a J-beta primer mix was included in a second PCR lasting roughly 6 to 12 cycles. TCRdb called the 5' RACE reads again in MiXCR, with one record for every CDR3 protein. Of about 1.4 million distinct CDR3 sequences in the sample, approximately 60% were seen once. This clonotype was seen only a few times. Its antigen is not identified. Donors were healthy Caucasian individuals from Russia aged about 6 to 100. Every sample yielded at least 6.5 million isolated PBMCs. Study-level results: With age, beta diversity per million T cells declined roughly linearly, significantly by 40. Diversity of TCR beta correlated strongly with naive T cell percentage.

This CDR3 is 16 amino acids long. Between the trimmed V and J ends, which lost 5 bases and 0 bases, there was a span of 11 bases. Germline values: CDR1 PRHDT, CDR2 FYEKMQ (reference sequence). The sequenced material came from blood. The TCR was taken from a man in his late teens or twenties in good health. The genes are TRBV13 and TRBJ1-6, with D maybe TRBD1 (5 bases). CDR3 sequence (DNA): TGTGCCAGCAGCCCGGGACGGAGCTCCTATAATTCACCCCTCCACTTT. It specifies CASSPGRSSYNSPLHF.